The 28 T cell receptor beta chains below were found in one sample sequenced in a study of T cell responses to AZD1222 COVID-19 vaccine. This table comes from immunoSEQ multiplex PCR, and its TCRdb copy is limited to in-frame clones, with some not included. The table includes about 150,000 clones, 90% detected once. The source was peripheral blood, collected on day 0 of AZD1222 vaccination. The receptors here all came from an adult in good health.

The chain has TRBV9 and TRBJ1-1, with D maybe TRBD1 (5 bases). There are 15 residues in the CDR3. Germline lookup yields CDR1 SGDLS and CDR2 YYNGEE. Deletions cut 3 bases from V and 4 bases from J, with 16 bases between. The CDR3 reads CASSAYPRGGTEAFF. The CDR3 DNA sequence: TGTGCCAGCAGCGCTTACCCTCGGGGGGGCACTGAAGCTTTCTTT. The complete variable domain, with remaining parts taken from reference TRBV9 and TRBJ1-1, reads DSGVTQTPKHLITATGQRVTLRCSPRSGDLSVYWYQQSLDQGLQFLIQYYNGEERAKGNILERFSAQQFPDLHSELNLSSLELGDSALYFCASSAYPRGGTEAFFGQGTRLTVV.

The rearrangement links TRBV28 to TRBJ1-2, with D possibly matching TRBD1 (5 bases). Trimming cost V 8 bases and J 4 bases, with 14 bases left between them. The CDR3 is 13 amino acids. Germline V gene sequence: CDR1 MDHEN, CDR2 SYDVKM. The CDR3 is CASQNRDLYGYTF. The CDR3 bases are TGTGCCAGCCAAAACCGGGACCTCTATGGCTACACCTTC.

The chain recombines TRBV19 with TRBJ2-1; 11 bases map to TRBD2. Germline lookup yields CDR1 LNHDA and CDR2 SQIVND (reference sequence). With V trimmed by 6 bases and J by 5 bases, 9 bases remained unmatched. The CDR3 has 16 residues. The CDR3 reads CASSPQGLAVHNEQFF. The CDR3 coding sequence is TGTGCCAGTAGCCCCCAGGGACTAGCGGTCCACAATGAGCAGTTCTTC.

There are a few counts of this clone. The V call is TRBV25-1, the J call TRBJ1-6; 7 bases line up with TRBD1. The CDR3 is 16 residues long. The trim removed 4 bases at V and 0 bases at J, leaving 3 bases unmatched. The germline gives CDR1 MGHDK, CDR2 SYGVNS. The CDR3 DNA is TGTGCCAGCAGTGGGGGGGACAGCTCCTATAATTCACCCCTCCACTTT. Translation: CASSGGDSSYNSPLHF.

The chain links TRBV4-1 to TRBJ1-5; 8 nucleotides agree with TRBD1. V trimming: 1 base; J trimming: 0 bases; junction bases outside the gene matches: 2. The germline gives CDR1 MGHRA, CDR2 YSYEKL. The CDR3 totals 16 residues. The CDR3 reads CASSQGQGYSNQPQHF. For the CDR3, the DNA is TGCGCCAGCAGCCAAGGACAGGGGTATAGCAATCAGCCCCAGCATTTT.

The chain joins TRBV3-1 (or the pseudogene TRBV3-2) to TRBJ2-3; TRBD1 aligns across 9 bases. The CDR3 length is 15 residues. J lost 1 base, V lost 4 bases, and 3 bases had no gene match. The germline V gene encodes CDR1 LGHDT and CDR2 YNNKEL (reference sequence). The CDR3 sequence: CASSPRDRGTDTQYF. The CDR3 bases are TGTGCCAGCAGCCCCCGGGACAGGGGCACAGATACGCAGTATTTT.

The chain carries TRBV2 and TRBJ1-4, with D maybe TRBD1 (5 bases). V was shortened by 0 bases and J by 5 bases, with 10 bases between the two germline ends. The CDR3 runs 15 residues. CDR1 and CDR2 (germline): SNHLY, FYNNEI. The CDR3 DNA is TGTGCCAGCAGTGAAGCTGGGACGCCAAATGAAAAACTGTTTTTT. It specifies CASSEAGTPNEKLFF.

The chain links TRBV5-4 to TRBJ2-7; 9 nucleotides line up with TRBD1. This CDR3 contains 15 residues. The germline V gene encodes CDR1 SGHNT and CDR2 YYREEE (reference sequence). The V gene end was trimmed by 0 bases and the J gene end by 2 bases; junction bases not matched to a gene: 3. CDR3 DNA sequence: TGTGCCAGCAGCTTGGACCGGACAGGGGCCTACGAGCAGTACTTC. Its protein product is CASSLDRTGAYEQYF. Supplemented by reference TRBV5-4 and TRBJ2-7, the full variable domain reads ETGVTQSPTHLIKTRGQQVTLRCSSQSGHNTVSWYQQALGQGPQFIFQYYREEENGRGNFPPRFSGLQFPNYSSELNVNALELDDSALYLCASSLDRTGAYEQYFGPGTRLTVT.

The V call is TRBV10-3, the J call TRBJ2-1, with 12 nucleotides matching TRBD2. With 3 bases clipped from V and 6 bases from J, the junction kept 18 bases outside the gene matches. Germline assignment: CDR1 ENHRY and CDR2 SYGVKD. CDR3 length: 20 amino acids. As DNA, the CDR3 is TGTGCCATCAGTGACAGGTCGGGGACTAGCGGGTCCAAAGCGCCCAATGAGCAGTTCTTC. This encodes CAISDRSGTSGSKAPNEQFF.

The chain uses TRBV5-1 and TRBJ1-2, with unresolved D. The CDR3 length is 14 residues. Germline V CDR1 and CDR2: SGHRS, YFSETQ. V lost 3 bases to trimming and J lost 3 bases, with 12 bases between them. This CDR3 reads CASSSGPEYYGYTF. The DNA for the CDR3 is TGCGCCAGCAGCTCCGGCCCGGAATACTATGGCTACACCTTC.

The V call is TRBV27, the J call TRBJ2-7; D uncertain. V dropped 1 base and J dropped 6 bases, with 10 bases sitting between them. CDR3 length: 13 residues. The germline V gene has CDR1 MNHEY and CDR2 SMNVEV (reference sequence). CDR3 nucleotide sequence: TGTGCCAGCAGTTTATATTACGACGGCGAGCAGTACTTC. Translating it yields CASSLYYDGEQYF.

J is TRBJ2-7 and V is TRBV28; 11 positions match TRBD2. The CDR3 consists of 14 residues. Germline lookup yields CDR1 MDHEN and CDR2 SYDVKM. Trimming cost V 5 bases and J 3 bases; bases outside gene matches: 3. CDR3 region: CASSPGTSGYEQYF. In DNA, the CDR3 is TGTGCCAGCAGTCCCGGGACTAGCGGCTACGAGCAGTACTTC.

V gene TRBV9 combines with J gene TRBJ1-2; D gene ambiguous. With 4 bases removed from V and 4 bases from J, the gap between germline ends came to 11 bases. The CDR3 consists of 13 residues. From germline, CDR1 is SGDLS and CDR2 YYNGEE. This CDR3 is CASSSSEPYGYTF. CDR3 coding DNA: TGTGCCAGCAGCTCCTCCGAACCCTATGGCTACACCTTC.

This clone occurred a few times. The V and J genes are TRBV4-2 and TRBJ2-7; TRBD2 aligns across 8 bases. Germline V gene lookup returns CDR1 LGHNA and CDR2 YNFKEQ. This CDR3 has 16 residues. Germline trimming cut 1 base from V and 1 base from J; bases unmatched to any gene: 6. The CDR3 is CASSQVAGTRSYEQYF. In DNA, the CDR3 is TGTGCCAGCAGCCAAGTCGCCGGGACTAGGTCCTACGAGCAGTACTTC.

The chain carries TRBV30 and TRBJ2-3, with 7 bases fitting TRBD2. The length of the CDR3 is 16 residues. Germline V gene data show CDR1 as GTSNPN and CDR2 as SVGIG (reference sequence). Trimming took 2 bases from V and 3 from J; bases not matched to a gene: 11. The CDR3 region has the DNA TGTGCCTGGAGTCCTGTAGTTCTAGCGGCAACAGATACGCAGTATTTT. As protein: CAWSPVVLAATDTQYF. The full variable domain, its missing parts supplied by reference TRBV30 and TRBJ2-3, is SQTIHQWPATLVQPVGSPLSLECTVEGTSNPNLYWYRQAAGRGLQLLFYSVGIGQISSEVPQNLSASRPQDRQFILSSKKLLLSDSGFYLCAWSPVVLAATDTQYFGPGTRLTVL.

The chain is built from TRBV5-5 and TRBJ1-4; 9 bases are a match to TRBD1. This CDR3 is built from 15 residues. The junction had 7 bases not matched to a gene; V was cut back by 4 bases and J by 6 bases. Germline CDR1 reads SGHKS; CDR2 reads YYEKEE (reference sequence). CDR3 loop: CASSLYRGPDEKLFF. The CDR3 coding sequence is TGTGCCAGCAGCCTCTACAGGGGGCCGGATGAAAAACTGTTTTTT.

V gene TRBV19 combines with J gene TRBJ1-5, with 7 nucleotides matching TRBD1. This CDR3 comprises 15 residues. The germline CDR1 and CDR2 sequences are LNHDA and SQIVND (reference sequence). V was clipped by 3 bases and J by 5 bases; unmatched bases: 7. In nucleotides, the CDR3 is TGTGCCAGTAGTATTCCCGTGCAGGGGGATCAGCCCCAGCATTTT. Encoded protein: CASSIPVQGDQPQHF.

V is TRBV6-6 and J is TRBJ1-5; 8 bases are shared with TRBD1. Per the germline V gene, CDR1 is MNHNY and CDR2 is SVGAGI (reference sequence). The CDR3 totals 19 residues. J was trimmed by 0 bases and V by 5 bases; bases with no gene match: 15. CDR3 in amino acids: CASSHHGTGGLYSNQPQHF. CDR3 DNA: TGTGCCAGCAGTCACCACGGGACAGGTGGTCTATATAGCAATCAGCCCCAGCATTTT.

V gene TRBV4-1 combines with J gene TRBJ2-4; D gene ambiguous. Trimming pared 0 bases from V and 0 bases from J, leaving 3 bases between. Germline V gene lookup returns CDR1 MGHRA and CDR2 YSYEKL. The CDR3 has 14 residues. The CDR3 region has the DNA TGCGCCAGCAGCCAAGACATAGCCAAAAACATTCAGTACTTC. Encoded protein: CASSQDIAKNIQYF.

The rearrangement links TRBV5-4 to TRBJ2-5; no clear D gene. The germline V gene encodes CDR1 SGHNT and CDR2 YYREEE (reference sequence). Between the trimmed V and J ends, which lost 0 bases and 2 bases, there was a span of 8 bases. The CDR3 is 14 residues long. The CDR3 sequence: CASSLGVSQETQYF. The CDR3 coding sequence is TGTGCCAGCAGCTTGGGGGTTTCGCAAGAGACCCAGTACTTC.

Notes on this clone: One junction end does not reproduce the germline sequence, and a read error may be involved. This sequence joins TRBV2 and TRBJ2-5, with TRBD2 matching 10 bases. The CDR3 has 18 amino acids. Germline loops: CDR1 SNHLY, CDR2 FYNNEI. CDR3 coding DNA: TGTGCCAGCAGAATTAGGGGACTAGCGTTACTTGAGCAAGGGACCCAGTACTTC. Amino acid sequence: CASRIRGLALLEQGTQYF.

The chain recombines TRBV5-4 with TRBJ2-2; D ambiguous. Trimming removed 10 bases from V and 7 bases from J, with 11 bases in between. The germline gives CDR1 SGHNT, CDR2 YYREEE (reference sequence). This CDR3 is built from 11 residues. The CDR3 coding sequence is TGTGCCTCAAACGCAGGCGGGGAGCTGTTTTTT. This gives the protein CASNAGGELFF.

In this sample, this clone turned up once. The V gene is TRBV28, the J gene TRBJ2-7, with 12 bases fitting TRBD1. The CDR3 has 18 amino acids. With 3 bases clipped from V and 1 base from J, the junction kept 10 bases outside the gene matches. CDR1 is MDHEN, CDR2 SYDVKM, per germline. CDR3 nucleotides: TGTGCCAGCAGTTTCGGTTTTTTGGGACAGGGGGCTTCCTACGAGCAGTACTTC. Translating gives CASSFGFLGQGASYEQYF.

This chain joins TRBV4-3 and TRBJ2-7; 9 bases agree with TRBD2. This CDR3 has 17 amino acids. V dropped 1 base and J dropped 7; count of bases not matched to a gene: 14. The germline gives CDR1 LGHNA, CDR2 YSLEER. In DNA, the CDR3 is TGCGCCAGCAGCCAAGTGCAGATGGCGGGAGGGCCGCAGGAGCAGTACTTC. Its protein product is CASSQVQMAGGPQEQYF.

As DNA, the CDR3 is TGTGCCAGCAGCACCCTTACTAATTACAATGAGCAGTTCTTC. This sequence encodes CASSTLTNYNEQFF. This sequence joins TRBV7-2 and TRBJ2-1; D not resolved. Germline V gene data show CDR1 as SGHTA and CDR2 as FQGNSA. V lost 5 bases, J lost 4 bases, and 12 bases lay in between. This CDR3 has 14 amino acids.

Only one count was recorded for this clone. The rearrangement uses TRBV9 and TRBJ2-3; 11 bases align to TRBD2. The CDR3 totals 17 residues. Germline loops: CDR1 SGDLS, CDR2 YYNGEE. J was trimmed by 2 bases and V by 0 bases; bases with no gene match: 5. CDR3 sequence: CASSVGGGLAATDTQYF. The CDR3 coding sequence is TGTGCCAGCAGCGTAGGAGGGGGACTAGCGGCCACAGATACGCAGTATTTT.

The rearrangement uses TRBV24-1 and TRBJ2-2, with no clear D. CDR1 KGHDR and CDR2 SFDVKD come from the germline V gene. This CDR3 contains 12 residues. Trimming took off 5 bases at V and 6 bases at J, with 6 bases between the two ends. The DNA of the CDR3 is TGTGCCACCAGTGTCGCGGCCGGGGAGCTGTTTTTT. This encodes CATSVAAGELFF.

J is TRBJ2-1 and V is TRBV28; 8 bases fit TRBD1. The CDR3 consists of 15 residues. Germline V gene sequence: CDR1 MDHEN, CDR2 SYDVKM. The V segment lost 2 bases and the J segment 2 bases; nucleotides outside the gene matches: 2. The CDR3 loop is CASSLRTGPYNEQFF. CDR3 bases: TGTGCCAGCAGTTTAAGGACAGGGCCCTACAATGAGCAGTTCTTC.